These T cell receptor beta chains were read from a single sample in a study of cytomegalovirus exposure and HLA in healthy donors. Libraries were prepared by immunoSEQ multiplex PCR; TCRdb keeps only in-frame clonotypes and omits some of them. The data hold about 120,000 clones, with roughly 80% observed a single time. The material sequenced was PBMCs. The receptors here all came from a man aged 30-40 years in good health and CMV-seropositive. CDR3s include the opening cysteine and the closing phenylalanine or tryptophan. D genes are given only for firm matches. Rows give clone size only sometimes, using once, few, many, or a class for an expanded clone.

clone_size d_call j_call v_call cdr3_aa cdr3_nt
NA NA TRBJ1-4 TRBV21-1 CASLPGRGRNNEKLFF TGTGCCAGCCTTCCAGGGCGGGGAAGGAATAATGAAAAACTGTTTTTT
NA NA TRBJ1-2 TRBV6-1 CASSGRGTRWTYGYTF TGTGCCAGCAGTGGTCGGGGAACCCGGTGGACCTATGGCTACACCTTC
NA TRBD1 TRBJ1-2 TRBV29-1 CSVVVQQGVYGYTF TGCAGCGTTGTAGTCCAACAGGGGGTCTATGGCTACACCTTC
NA TRBD1 TRBJ2-7 TRBV7-6 CASSSGPGGLPYEQYF TGTGCCAGCAGCTCCGGTCCAGGGGGCCTTCCCTACGAGCAGTACTTC
NA TRBD1 TRBJ2-7 TRBV5-4 CASSFNGQGSEQYF TGTGCCAGCAGCTTTAACGGACAGGGTTCCGAGCAGTACTTC
NA NA TRBJ2-6 TRBV7-3 CASSLQGTGANVLTF TGTGCCAGCAGCCTACAGGGCACTGGGGCCAACGTCCTGACTTTC
NA NA TRBJ1-4 TRBV7-9 CASSRGGTAFSNEKLFF TGTGCCAGCAGCCGAGGGGGTACAGCCTTTTCTAATGAAAAACTGTTTTTT
NA NA TRBJ2-7 TRBV21-1 CASSCRKEVAPTYEQYF TGTGCCAGCAGTTGCAGAAAGGAGGTAGCTCCTACCTACGAGCAGTACTTC
NA NA TRBJ2-7 TRBV9 CASSVGLPLYEQYF TGTGCCAGCAGCGTAGGACTACCACTCTACGAGCAGTACTTC
NA TRBD1 TRBJ1-4 TRBV9 CASSTGQTNEKLFF TGTGCCAGCAGTACGGGACAGACTAATGAAAAACTGTTTTTT
NA TRBD1 TRBJ1-1 TRBV4-1 CASSQEDRGSMNTEAFF TGCGCCAGCAGCCAAGAGGACAGGGGATCGATGAACACTGAAGCTTTCTTT
NA NA TRBJ2-5 TRBV6-1 CASSDRGSGQEAQYF TGTGCCAGCAGTGACAGGGGAAGTGGACAAGAGGCCCAGTACTTC
NA TRBD1 TRBJ1-5 TRBV19 CASSPSTGQGGNQPQHF TGTGCCAGTAGTCCATCGACCGGACAGGGAGGCAATCAGCCCCAGCATTTT
NA NA TRBJ2-1 TRBV7-3 CASSLMGRSEQFF TGTGCCAGCAGCTTAATGGGGCGGAGTGAGCAGTTCTTC
NA TRBD1 TRBJ2-3 TRBV6-1 CASSERGAGGMNTQYF TGTGCCAGCAGTGAAAGGGGGGCAGGGGGCATGAATACGCAGTATTTT
NA TRBD1 TRBJ1-1 TRBV9 CASSVEGKGAQVTEAFF TGTGCCAGCAGCGTAGAGGGCAAGGGGGCGCAGGTCACTGAAGCTTTCTTT
NA TRBD1 TRBJ1-1 TRBV10-1 CASSATGGTEAFF TGCGCCAGCAGTGCGACAGGGGGCACTGAAGCTTTCTTT
NA TRBD1 TRBJ2-3 TRBV6-4 CASRDRGSLTDTQYF TGTGCCAGCAGGGACAGGGGGTCCCTCACAGATACGCAGTATTTT
NA NA TRBJ1-3 TRBV28 CASSPRDIQRNTIYF TGTGCCAGCAGTCCAAGGGACATTCAAAGAAACACCATATATTTT
NA TRBD1 TRBJ2-3 TRBV5-6 CASSLDTGQGFGTQYF TGTGCCAGCAGCTTGGACACCGGACAGGGTTTTGGTACGCAGTATTTT
NA NA TRBJ2-2 TRBV6-5 CASSLGWSGELFF TGTGCCAGCAGCCTCGGGTGGAGCGGGGAGCTGTTTTTT
NA NA TRBJ1-4 TRBV7-9 CASSIQRDEKLFF TGTGCCAGCAGCATACAGAGGGATGAAAAACTGTTTTTT
NA TRBD2 TRBJ2-1 TRBV7-9 CASSLGGTSGEQFF TGTGCCAGCAGCTTAGGAGGGACTAGCGGAGAGCAGTTCTTC
NA NA TRBJ2-7 TRBV25-1 CASSGWTEAYEQYF TGTGCCAGCAGTGGCTGGACAGAAGCCTACGAGCAGTACTTC
NA TRBD1 TRBJ1-1 TRBV19 CASDITGGNTEAFF TGTGCCAGCGATATCACAGGGGGCAACACTGAAGCTTTCTTT
once TRBD1 TRBJ2-7 TRBV6-6 CASRPTGAYEQYF TGTGCCAGCAGACCGACAGGGGCCTACGAGCAGTACTTC
NA TRBD1 TRBJ2-7 TRBV5-1 CASNPTGQALYEQYF TGCGCCAGCAATCCTACGGGACAGGCCCTATACGAGCAGTACTTC
NA NA TRBJ1-2 TRBV5-5 CASSLGQNSAYGYTF TGTGCCAGCAGCTTGGGGCAGAATAGCGCCTATGGCTACACCTTC
NA NA TRBJ1-6 TRBV2 CASSLEGSYNSPLHF TGTGCCAGCAGTTTGGAGGGCTCCTATAATTCACCCCTCCACTTT
once NA TRBJ1-2 TRBV6-1 CASSFAFGQRDYTF TGTGCCAGCAGCTTCGCTTTTGGACAGCGGGACTACACCTTC
NA NA TRBJ2-3 TRBV30 CAWSDSLTDTQYF TGTGCCTGGAGTGATTCGTTGACAGATACGCAGTATTTT
NA NA TRBJ1-5 TRBV2 CASEGPPRGQPQHF TGTGCCAGCGAAGGACCTCCCCGGGGTCAGCCCCAGCATTTT
NA NA TRBJ1-5 TRBV6-5 CASSLGRGNQPQHF TGTGCCAGCAGTCTGGGTCGGGGGAATCAGCCCCAGCATTTT
NA TRBD2 TRBJ2-5 TRBV5-6 CASSGNMGGETQYF TGTGCCAGCAGCGGGAATATGGGAGGGGAGACCCAGTACTTC
NA TRBD1 TRBJ2-5 TRBV12-5 CASGLVRGQGQETQYF TGTGCTAGTGGTTTGGTAAGGGGACAGGGCCAAGAGACCCAGTACTTC
NA NA TRBJ2-7 TRBV7-8 CASSLVWSYEQYF TGTGCCAGCAGCTTAGTTTGGAGCTACGAGCAGTACTTC
NA TRBD2 TRBJ2-3 TRBV12-5 CASALGRGSSTDTQYF TGTGCTAGTGCCTTGGGGCGGGGGTCTAGCACAGATACGCAGTATTTT
NA NA TRBJ2-6 TRBV30 CAWTGGVSGANVLTF TGTGCCTGGACCGGAGGAGTCTCTGGGGCCAACGTCCTGACTTTC
NA TRBD1 TRBJ1-2 TRBV5-1 CASSLTGQGAQGYTF TGCGCCAGCAGCTTGACAGGACAGGGGGCGCAAGGCTACACCTTC
NA TRBD1 TRBJ2-3 TRBV18 CASSPRGGREDTQYF TGTGCCAGCTCACCACGAGGGGGCCGTGAAGATACGCAGTATTTT
NA TRBD1 TRBJ2-3 TRBV11-2 CASSDRTGPDTQYF TGTGCCAGCAGCGACAGGACAGGTCCAGATACGCAGTATTTT
once TRBD1 TRBJ1-5 TRBV4-1 CASSQDGTGGNQPQHF TGCGCCAGCAGCCAAGATGGGACAGGGGGCAATCAGCCCCAGCATTTT
NA NA TRBJ1-2 TRBV29-1 CSVFIDRDYGYTF TGCAGCGTTTTCATCGACAGAGACTATGGCTACACCTTC
NA TRBD1 TRBJ1-2 TRBV7-9 CASIYLGTGAGGYTF TGTGCCAGCATCTACCTCGGGACAGGGGCTGGTGGCTACACCTTC
NA NA TRBJ2-2 TRBV5-1 CASSSLRWGQENTGELFF TGCGCCAGCAGCTCACTTCGATGGGGGCAAGAGAACACCGGGGAGCTGTTTTTT
NA TRBD2 TRBJ2-1 TRBV5-1 CASSWEAGGNNEQFF TGCGCCAGCAGCTGGGAAGCGGGGGGAAACAATGAGCAGTTCTTC
NA TRBD2 TRBJ2-3 TRBV4-2 CASSQQSGVTTDTQYF TGTGCCAGCAGCCAACAGAGCGGGGTCACCACAGATACGCAGTATTTT
NA NA TRBJ2-7 TRBV6-5 CASSYRGSVNEQYF TGTGCCAGCAGTTACCGAGGGTCCGTCAACGAGCAGTACTTC